This T cell receptor (beta chain) was captured by sequencing in a study of OX40 agonist ivuxolimab in advanced cancers. At the level of the study: Ivuxolimab was delivered to patients intravenously every 2 weeks at doses spanning 0.01 to 10 mg/kg. Males comprised roughly four fifths of the group, whose mean age was around 62 years (range roughly 20 to 85). People in dose escalation had one of these cancers: hepatocellular carcinoma, melanoma, renal cell or head and neck cancer.

Some clones are missing from TCRdb's copy, which holds only in-frame ones; the method was immunoSEQ multiplex PCR. The profile shows 50,000 to 65,000 clones, more than 80% of them singletons. V was pared by 4 bases and J by 2 bases, with 18 bases between. The CDR3 totals 17 residues. J is TRBJ1-4 and V is TRBV5-3, with unresolved D. TRBV5-3 is an open reading frame whose function is uncertain. Sequenced material: CD4+ or CD8+ T cells sorted from blood, taken in a trial of the OX40 agonist ivuxolimab. This clonotype originated in an adult with an advanced solid tumor such as melanoma, head and neck, liver or kidney cancer. In DNA, the CDR3 is TGTGCCAGAAGCCCGTCCTTGGTGGCAGGCACTAATGAAAAACTGTTTTTT. Its protein product is CARSPSLVAGTNEKLFF.